This TCR beta chain was recovered during a study of shared clonotypes between healthy human individuals. Across the whole study: For every donor, three CD4 naive, three CD4 memory, two CD8 naive and one CD8 memory plates were used.

The protocol was immunoSEQ multiplex PCR, while the TCRdb copy is restricted to in-frame clones and leaves out a portion. The sample has 2 million to 2.5 million clones; almost 96% are singletons. The V gene's germline CDR1 is MNHNS and CDR2 SASEGT. CDR3 size: 14 residues. V was pared by 7 bases and J by 4 bases, with 6 bases of the junction left unmatched. The receptor was isolated from a man younger than 30 in good health. Input material: naive CD4+ T cells sorted from blood. Subset described: CD45RA+ positively selected. The chain couples TRBV6-1 to TRBJ1-3, with TRBD1 matching 8 bases. DNA for the CDR3: TGTGCCAGCATTATCGGGACAGGAGGAAACACCATATATTTT. Amino acids: CASIIGTGGNTIYF.